One T cell receptor beta chain is described in this entry. This sample is drawn from a study of human T cells and chemical hapten exposure. Per germline, CDR1 PRHDT and CDR2 FYEKMQ (reference sequence). The CDR3 length is 15 residues. Trimming pared 5 bases from V and 0 bases from J, leaving 11 bases between. Sample time point: patch test 3, about 24 weeks after DPC sensitization. Indicated treatment: therapeutic diphenylcyclopropenone sensitization with weekly scalp DPC. MiXCR was run by TCRdb on the RACE reads, yielding one entry per CDR3 protein. The sample holds approximately 80,000 distinct CDR3 sequences; approximately 10% are singletons and the top ten take approximately 3.5%.

The origin of this receptor is a woman aged 50 to 60 with alopecia areata. Some clones in this sample may be carry-over from other donors' samples. Material: whole blood, obtained in connection with sensitization to the hapten diphenylcyclopropenone (DPC). The genes are TRBV13 and TRBJ2-1, with D uncertain. In DNA form, the CDR3 reads TGTGCCAGCAGCCCGGACCGAAGCTCCTACAATGAGCAGTTCTTC. It translates to CASSPDRSSYNEQFF.